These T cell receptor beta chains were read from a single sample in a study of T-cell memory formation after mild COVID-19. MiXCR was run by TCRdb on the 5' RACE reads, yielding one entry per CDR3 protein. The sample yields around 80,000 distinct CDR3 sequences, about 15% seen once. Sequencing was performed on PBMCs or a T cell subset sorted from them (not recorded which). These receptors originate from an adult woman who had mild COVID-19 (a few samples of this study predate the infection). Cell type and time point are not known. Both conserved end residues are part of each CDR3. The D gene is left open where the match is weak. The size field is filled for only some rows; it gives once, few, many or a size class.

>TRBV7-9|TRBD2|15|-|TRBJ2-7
TGTGCCAGCAGCTTAGACGGGAGGCCCTCCTACGAGCAGTACTTC
CASSLDGRPSYEQYF
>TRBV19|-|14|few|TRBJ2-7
TGTGCCAGTAGTCAAGGGGTAGCAGCCTACGAGCAGTACTTC
CASSQGVAAYEQYF
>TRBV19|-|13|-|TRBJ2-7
TGTGCCAGTAGTCAGGGCGGACCCTACGAGCAGTACTTC
CASSQGGPYEQYF
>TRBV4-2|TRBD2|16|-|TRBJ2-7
TGTGCCAGCAGCCAAGCCAGAACTAGCGGGAGTAGTGAGCAGTACTTC
CASSQARTSGSSEQYF
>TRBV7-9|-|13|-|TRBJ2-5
TGTGCCAGCAGCTTAGCTGAAAGAGAGACCCAGTACTTC
CASSLAERETQYF
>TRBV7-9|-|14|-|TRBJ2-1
TGTGCCAGCAGCATGCTCCAGGGGTACAATGAGCAGTTCTTC
CASSMLQGYNEQFF
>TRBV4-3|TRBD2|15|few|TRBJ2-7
TGCGCCAGCAGCCAAGCGGCGGGAGGGCCATACGAGCAGTACTTC
CASSQAAGGPYEQYF
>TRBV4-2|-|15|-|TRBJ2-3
TGTGCCAGCAGCCAAGATGGGCTTTACACAGATACGCAGTATTTT
CASSQDGLYTDTQYF
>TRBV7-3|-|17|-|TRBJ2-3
TGTGCCAGCAGCCCCCACGTTGGGGGTACGAGCACAGATACGCAGTATTTT
CASSPHVGGTSTDTQYF
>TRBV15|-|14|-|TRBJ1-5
TGTGCCACCAGCAGAGTCCCTTGGAATCAGCCCCAGCATTTT
CATSRVPWNQPQHF
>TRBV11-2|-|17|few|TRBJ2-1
TGTGCCAGCAGCCCCCCCGGTGGGGACCCGGTGTACAATGAGCAGTTCTTC
CASSPPGGDPVYNEQFF
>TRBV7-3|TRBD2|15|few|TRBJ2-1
TGTGCCAGCAGCTTGGGGACTAGTCGATACAATGAGCAGTTCTTC
CASSLGTSRYNEQFF
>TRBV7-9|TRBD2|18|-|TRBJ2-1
TGTGCCAGCAGCTTAGCGCGCAGCGGGAGGAGTAGCGACAATGAGCAGTTCTTC
CASSLARSGRSSDNEQFF
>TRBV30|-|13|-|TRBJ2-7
TGTGCCTGGAGTGTCGGACAGACCTACGAGCAGTACTTC
CAWSVGQTYEQYF
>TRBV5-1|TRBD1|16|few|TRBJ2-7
TGCGCCAGCAGCTTGGCCTCGACAGGGGGAGGATACGAGCAGTACTTC
CASSLASTGGGYEQYF
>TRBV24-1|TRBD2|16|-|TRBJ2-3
TGTGCCACCAGTGAGGGGCTAGCGGACCACACAGATACGCAGTATTTT
CATSEGLADHTDTQYF
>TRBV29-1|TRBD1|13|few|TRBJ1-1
TGCAGCGTTGACCCGACAGGGGCTGGCGAAGCTTTCTTT
CSVDPTGAGEAFF
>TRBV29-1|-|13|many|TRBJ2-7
TGCAGCGTTGTCGGGCAGAGCTCCTACGAGCAGTACTTC
CSVVGQSSYEQYF
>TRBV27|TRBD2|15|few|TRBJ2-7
TGTGCCAGCAGTCCCGGGACTAGCGGGAGTCGCGAGCAGTACTTC
CASSPGTSGSREQYF
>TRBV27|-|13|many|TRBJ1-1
TGTGCCAGCAGTTTTGGGGCCAACACTGAAGCTTTCTTT
CASSFGANTEAFF
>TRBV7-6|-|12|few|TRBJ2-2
TGTGCCAGCATAGGGGTCACCGGGGAGCTGTTTTTT
CASIGVTGELFF
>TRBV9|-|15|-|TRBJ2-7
TGTGCCAGCAGCGTAGCTCAACCGGGCGTCTACGAGCAGTACTTC
CASSVAQPGVYEQYF
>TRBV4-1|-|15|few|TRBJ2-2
TGCGCCAGCAGCCACGGGGTCGCGAACACCGGGGAGCTGTTTTTT
CASSHGVANTGELFF
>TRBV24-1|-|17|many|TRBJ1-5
TGTGCCACCAGTGACTCCTCAGGGGTCAATATCAATCAGCCCCAGCATTTT
CATSDSSGVNINQPQHF
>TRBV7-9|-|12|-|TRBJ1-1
TGTGCCAGCAGCTTAGACGGAGCTGAAGCTTTCTTT
CASSLDGAEAFF
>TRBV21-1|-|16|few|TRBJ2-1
TGTGCCAGCAGCAACCCCTCGGGACCTGATATCCATGAGCAGTTCTTC
CASSNPSGPDIHEQFF
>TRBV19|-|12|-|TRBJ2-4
TGTGCCACTCAGGGGTGGAAAAACATTCAGTACTTC
CATQGWKNIQYF
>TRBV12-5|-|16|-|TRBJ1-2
TGTGCTAGTGGTTCGGGAGCCACCACCACTAACTATGGCTACACCTTC
CASGSGATTTNYGYTF
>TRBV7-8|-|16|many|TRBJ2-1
TGTGCCAGCAGCTTAAAGGAGTCAGGACCCTACAATGAGCAGTTCTTC
CASSLKESGPYNEQFF
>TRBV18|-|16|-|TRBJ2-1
TGTGCCAGCTCCTCAAATAGCGGCGGGTACCACAATGAGCAGTTCTTC
CASSSNSGGYHNEQFF
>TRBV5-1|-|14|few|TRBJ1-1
TGCGCCAGCAGCCCCCGCGGAGCGAACACTGAAGCTTTCTTT
CASSPRGANTEAFF
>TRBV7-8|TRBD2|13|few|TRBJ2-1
TGTGCCAGTCAACCGGGGGGGGTCCATGAGCAGTTCTTC
CASQPGGVHEQFF
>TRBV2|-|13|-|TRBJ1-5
TGTGCCAGCAAGGGCCCGGTGGAACAGCCCCAGCATTTT
CASKGPVEQPQHF
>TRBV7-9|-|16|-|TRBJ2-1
TGTGCCAGCAGCTTAGTAGGACCGGAGGCTTACAATGAGCAGTTCTTC
CASSLVGPEAYNEQFF
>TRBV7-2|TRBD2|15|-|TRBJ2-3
TGTGCCAGCAGCTTCACGGGAGGAGGGGCAGATACGCAGTATTTT
CASSFTGGGADTQYF
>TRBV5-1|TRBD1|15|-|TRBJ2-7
TGCGCCAGCAGCCTTTCAGGGACAGGAGGCTACGAGCAGTACTTC
CASSLSGTGGYEQYF
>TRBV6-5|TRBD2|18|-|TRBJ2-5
TGTGCCAGCAGTTACTCGGGGACTAGCGGGGACATGGAAGAGACCCAGTACTTC
CASSYSGTSGDMEETQYF
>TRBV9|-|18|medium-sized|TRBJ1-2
TGTGCCAGCAGCCCCTTTGCTCTAGGATCGGGAGCTGGCCATGGCTACACCTTC
CASSPFALGSGAGHGYTF
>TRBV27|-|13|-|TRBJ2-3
TGTGCCAGCAGTACCGAGCTAACAGATACGCAGTATTTT
CASSTELTDTQYF
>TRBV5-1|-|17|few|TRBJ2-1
TGCGCCAGCAGCCATAATCGTCGAACCTATTCCTACAATGAGCAGTTCTTC
CASSHNRRTYSYNEQFF
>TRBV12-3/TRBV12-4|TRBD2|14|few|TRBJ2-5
TGTGCCAGCAGTTTGGGGGAGGGCCGGGAGACCCAGTACTTC
CASSLGEGRETQYF
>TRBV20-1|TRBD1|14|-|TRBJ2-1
TGCAGTGCTAAAACAGGGGGGTCCGCCAATGAGCAGTTCTTC
CSAKTGGSANEQFF
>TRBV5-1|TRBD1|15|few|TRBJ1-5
TGCGCCAGCAGCCCGGGGACAGGGGGGAATCAGCCCCAGCATTTT
CASSPGTGGNQPQHF
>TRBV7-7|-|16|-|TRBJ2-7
TGTGCCAGCAGCCCCTCGGCAGGGGGGTCCCTCAACGAGCAGTACTTC
CASSPSAGGSLNEQYF
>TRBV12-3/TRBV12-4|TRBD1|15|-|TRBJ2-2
TGTGCCAGCAGGTACGGGACAGGGGACACCGGGGAGCTGTTTTTT
CASRYGTGDTGELFF
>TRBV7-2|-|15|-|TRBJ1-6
TGTGCCAGCAGCTTAGGGGGTGGGACACGCTCACCCCTCCACTTT
CASSLGGGTRSPLHF
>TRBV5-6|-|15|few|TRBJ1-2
TGTGCCAGCAGCGGGGGGGACACCCCTAACTATGGCTACACCTTC
CASSGGDTPNYGYTF
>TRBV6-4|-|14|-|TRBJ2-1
TGTGCCAGCAGTGAGACAGTGGGTGCCAATAAGCAGTTCTTC
CASSETVGANKQFF
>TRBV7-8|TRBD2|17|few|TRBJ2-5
TGTGCCAGCAGCTCTCCACTAGCGGGGAGATCGGAAGAGACCCAGTACTTC
CASSSPLAGRSEETQYF
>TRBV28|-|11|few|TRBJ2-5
TGTGCCAGCAGTTATCCGGGGACCCAGTACTTC
CASSYPGTQYF
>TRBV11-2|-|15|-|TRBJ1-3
TGTGCCAGCAGCTCCCTAGCGATCTCTGGAAACACCATATATTTT
CASSSLAISGNTIYF
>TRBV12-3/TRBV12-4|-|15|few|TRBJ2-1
TGTGCCAGCAGCCCGGACAGCGCCCCTGACAATGAGCAGTTCTTC
CASSPDSAPDNEQFF
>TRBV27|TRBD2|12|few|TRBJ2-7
TGTGCCTCCAGCGGGGGGGTCTACGAGCAGTACTTC
CASSGGVYEQYF